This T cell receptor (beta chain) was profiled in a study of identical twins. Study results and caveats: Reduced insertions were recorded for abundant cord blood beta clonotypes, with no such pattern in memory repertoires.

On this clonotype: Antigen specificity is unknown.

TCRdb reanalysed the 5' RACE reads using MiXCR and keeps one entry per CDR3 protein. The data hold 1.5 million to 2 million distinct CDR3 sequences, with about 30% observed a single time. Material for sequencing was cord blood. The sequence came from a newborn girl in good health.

The CDR3 loop is CASSRRDGLTDTQYF. The CDR3 DNA sequence: TGTGCCAGTAGCCGACGGGACGGACTCACAGATACGCAGTATTTT. The chain combines TRBV19 with TRBJ2-3, with D perhaps matching TRBD1 or TRBD2 (5 bases each). V gave up 6 bases and J gave up 2 bases, with 15 bases separating them. The CDR3 totals 15 residues. From germline, CDR1 is LNHDA and CDR2 SQIVND (reference sequence).